This entry lists 24 T cell receptor beta chains sequenced from one sample in a study of neurological immune-mediated disorders. TCRdb processed the 5' RACE reads anew with MiXCR; each CDR3 protein has one entry. The sample consists of about 120,000 distinct CDR3 sequences, more than 2.5% of them appearing once. The sequencing input was PBMCs. The receptors were sampled from a woman in her thirties with multiple sclerosis.

This clonotype was seen at least ten times. The chain employs TRBV2 and TRBJ2-1; a weak D match, TRBD1 (6 bases). Trimming shortened V by 3 bases and J by 3 bases, and 9 bases separated the two germline ends. The CDR3 totals 14 residues. Germline CDR1 reads SNHLY; CDR2 reads FYNNEI. CDR3 in DNA: TGTGCCAGCAGTGATGCAGGGGACTACAATGAGCAGTTCTTC. Its translation is CASSDAGDYNEQFF. Variable domain in full (rest from reference TRBV2 and TRBJ2-1): EPEVTQTPSHQVTQMGQEVILRCVPISNHLYFYWYRQILGQKVEFLVSFYNNEISEKSEIFDDQFSVERPDGSNFTLKIRSTKLEDSAMYFCASSDAGDYNEQFFGPGTRLTVL.

This clonotype was seen repeatedly, ten times or more. The V call is TRBV3-1, the J call TRBJ1-1; 9 bases align to TRBD1. The junction had 3 bases not matched to a gene; V was cut back by 1 base and J by 6 bases. The CDR3 has 14 residues. In germline, CDR1 is LGHDT, CDR2 YNNKEL (reference sequence). CDR3: CASSQGTGVSEAFF. CDR3 bases: TGTGCCAGCAGCCAAGGGACAGGGGTATCTGAAGCTTTCTTT.

This clonotype was found many times. The chain has TRBV6-6 and TRBJ1-2; D may be TRBD1 (5 bases). The V gene lost 3 bases and the J gene lost 1 base, with 9 bases spanning the gap. Germline CDR1 MNHNY, CDR2 SVGAGI (reference sequence). The CDR3 is 14 residues long. The chain's CDR3 is CASSYTGDNYGYTF. Written as DNA, the CDR3 is TGTGCCAGCAGTTATACAGGCGATAACTATGGCTACACCTTC.

This clonotype was found many times. The chain couples TRBV6-5 to TRBJ2-1; D call uncertain. The germline V and J ends were trimmed by 6 bases and 3 bases, with 3 bases remaining between them. This CDR3 has 11 residues. Germline V gene lookup returns CDR1 MNHEY and CDR2 SVGAGI. The DNA for the CDR3 is TGTGCCAGCAGAAACTACAATGAGCAGTTCTTC. Translating it yields CASRNYNEQFF.

This clonotype was counted at least ten times. The chain carries TRBV20-1 and TRBJ2-3; 11 nucleotides agree with TRBD2. Germline values: CDR1 DFQATT, CDR2 SNEGSKA (reference sequence). The CDR3 totals 14 residues. Trimming removed 2 bases from V and 4 bases from J; junction bases left unmatched: 2. CDR3 in amino acids: CSARRLAGPDTQYF. CDR3 sequence (DNA): TGCAGTGCTAGACGACTAGCGGGGCCAGATACGCAGTATTTT.

In its sample, this clonotype was seen many times. This chain connects TRBV20-1 to TRBJ2-1; the D gene is possibly TRBD2 (6 bases). Germline values: CDR1 DFQATT, CDR2 SNEGSKA (reference sequence). The CDR3 has 12 amino acids. The germline V and J ends were trimmed by 6 bases and 6 bases, with 12 bases remaining between them. CDR3 sequence: CSASLAPNEQFF. The CDR3 DNA reads as TGCAGTGCCTCACTAGCTCCCAATGAGCAGTTCTTC.

This clonotype was observed many times. The V and J genes are TRBV19 and TRBJ1-1; weak D call: TRBD1 (5 bases). The CDR3 covers 15 residues. Germline V gives CDR1 LNHDA, CDR2 SQIVND (reference sequence). V lost 5 bases to trimming and J lost 10 bases, with 23 bases between them. The CDR3 bases are TGTGCCAGTAGTTTCCAGGGCCGTTGGGAGAAGGCAGCTTTCTTT. Amino acids: CASSFQGRWEKAAFF.

Many counts were recorded for this clonotype. The chain recombines TRBV5-1 with TRBJ1-2; no firm D call. The length of the CDR3 is 13 residues. From germline, CDR1 is SGHRS and CDR2 YFSETQ. Trimming left V 2 bases short and J 2 bases short, with 7 bases between. CDR3 amino acids: CASSFTSNYGYTF. In nucleotides, the CDR3 is TGCGCCAGCAGCTTTACGAGCAACTATGGCTACACCTTC.

This clonotype has at least ten counts. The V gene is TRBV20-1, the J gene TRBJ2-3; 8 nucleotides line up with TRBD2. CDR3 size: 13 residues. Per the germline V gene, CDR1 is DFQATT and CDR2 is SNEGSKA (reference sequence). V dropped 3 bases and J dropped 6; count of bases not matched to a gene: 5. In DNA form, the CDR3 reads TGCAGTGCTAGCGGGGGGGCCGGGGATACGCAGTATTTT. It encodes CSASGGAGDTQYF.

This clonotype was recorded many times. This chain links TRBV7-6 with TRBJ2-7, with 16 bases identical to TRBD2. From germline, CDR1 is SGHVS and CDR2 FNYEAQ. The CDR3 has 14 amino acids. After removal of 5 bases from V and 12 bases from J, the junction contained 7 bases not matched to a gene. This CDR3 reads CASSPGLAGGPAYF. DNA for the CDR3: TGTGCCAGCAGCCCGGGACTAGCGGGAGGGCCTGCGTACTTC.

This clonotype was detected ten times or more. This chain uses TRBV20-1 with TRBJ2-1; 9 bases align to TRBD2. Trimming took 5 bases from V and 8 from J; bases not matched to a gene: 10. This CDR3 contains 14 residues. The germline CDR1 and CDR2 sequences are DFQATT and SNEGSKA (reference sequence). The CDR3 DNA sequence: TGCAGTGCTCTTTGGGGAGCGGGGGGCGATGAGCAGTTCTTC. Translation: CSALWGAGGDEQFF.

This clonotype was seen only a few times. Possible read error: a much larger clone is one base away. The rearrangement joins TRBV24-1 to TRBJ1-2; no firm D call. This CDR3 is built from 12 residues. The germline gives CDR1 KGHDR, CDR2 SFDVKD. V was cut by 4 bases and J by 14 bases, with 16 bases left in between. For the CDR3, the DNA is TGTGCCACCAGTGACCCTGCGGGTCGTCAAACCTTC. Protein product: CATSDPAGRQTF.

This clonotype was observed many times. In nucleotides, the CDR3 is TGTGCCAGCAGCTCCTTCACCGGACAGGGGAGTTGGACTGAAGCTTTCTTT. Translation gives CASSSFTGQGSWTEAFF. This chain joins TRBV7-8 and TRBJ1-1; 9 positions agree with TRBD1. CDR3 length: 17 residues. Trimming cost V 4 bases and J 5 bases; bases outside gene matches: 14. The germline V gene has CDR1 SGHVS and CDR2 FQNEAQ.

The chain has TRBV29-1 and TRBJ2-1, with D unclear. Germline lookup yields CDR1 SQVTM and CDR2 ANQGSEA. This CDR3 contains 11 residues. V lost 3 bases and J lost 4, with 4 bases in between. The CDR3 region has the DNA TGCAGCGTTGACCGTTACAATGAGCAGTTCTTC. Its translation: CSVDRYNEQFF.

Points on this clonotype: A read error may explain this, as a much larger clone is one base away. The gene calls are TRBV29-1 and TRBJ2-7; TRBD2 might be the D (5 bases). The CDR3 totals 14 residues. The V gene's germline CDR1 is SQVTM and CDR2 ANQGSEA. DNA of the CDR3: TGCAGTGCTGAACACGGAGGCGCTCACTACGAGCAGTACTTC. It translates to CSAEHGGAHYEQYF.

This clonotype was picked up many times. V usage is TRBV7-9 and J usage is TRBJ1-2; possibly TRBD1 for D (5 bases). This CDR3 contains 15 residues. Trimming stripped 5 bases from V and 6 bases from J, with 19 bases between. CDR1 SEHNR and CDR2 FQNEAQ come from the germline V gene (reference sequence). The CDR3 nucleotides are TGTGCCAGCAGCCCTCAGCGGGAAGGGGCCAATGGCTACACCTTC. Encoded protein: CASSPQREGANGYTF.

The V and J genes are TRBV5-6 and TRBJ1-1, with 9 bases fitting TRBD1. V shed 4 bases, J shed 1 base, and the junction held 17 bases outside the gene matches. Germline V gene data show CDR1 as SGHDT and CDR2 as YYEEEE. This CDR3 has 19 residues. This CDR3 reads CASSPYLRDRDNGNTEAFF. The CDR3 DNA sequence: TGTGCCAGCAGCCCCTACCTCCGGGACAGGGATAACGGGAACACTGAAGCTTTCTTT. Complete variable domain (other parts from reference TRBV5-6 and TRBJ1-1): DAGVTQSPTHLIKTRGQQVTLRCSPKSGHDTVSWYQQALGQGPQFIFQYYEEEERQRGNFPDRFSGHQFPNYSSELNVNALLLGDSALYLCASSPYLRDRDNGNTEAFFGQGTRLTVV.

Concerning this clonotype itself: A read error may explain this, as a much larger clone is one base away. The chain has TRBV19 and TRBJ2-3; D may be TRBD1 or TRBD2 (5 bases each). The germline CDR1 and CDR2 sequences are LNHDA and SQIVND (reference sequence). There are 14 residues in the CDR3. CDR3 DNA sequence: TGTACCACAAACCGGGACCCGGTTCAAGATACGCAGTATTTT. Amino acid sequence: CTTNRDPVQDTQYF. Full variable domain (outside the CDR3, taken from reference TRBV19 and TRBJ2-3): DGGITQSPKYLFRKEGQNVTLSCEQNLNHDAMYWYRQDPGQGLRLIYYSQIVNDFQKGDIAEGYSVSREKKESFPLTVTSAQKNPTAFYLCTTNRDPVQDTQYFGPGTRLTVL.

In its sample, this clonotype was seen many times. J is TRBJ2-3 and V is TRBV19; a weak D match, TRBD2 (6 bases). Trimming left V 5 bases short and J 8 bases short, with 14 bases between. The CDR3 sequence is 13 residues long. The V gene's germline CDR1 is LNHDA and CDR2 SQIVND (reference sequence). CDR3 bases: TGTGCCAGTAGTTCACGACCCGGGGGTACGCAGTATTTT. Amino acids: CASSSRPGGTQYF.

The count of this clonotype is one. A single base separates this from a much larger clone, so it may be a read error. The chain joins TRBV10-3 to TRBJ1-4, with D unclear. Germline-derived CDR1 and CDR2 are ENHRY and SYGVKD. This CDR3 contains 11 residues. CDR3 in DNA: TGTGACATCAGTGGAGGGTTAGCTCTGTTTTTT. Residues: CDISGGLALFF.

The sample holds many counts of this clonotype. The chain has TRBV6-2 or TRBV6-3 and TRBJ2-7, with 10 bases that match TRBD2. Germline trimming cut 7 bases from V and 0 bases from J; bases unmatched to any gene: 3. The CDR3 is 14 residues long. Germline assignment: CDR1 MNHEY and CDR2 SVGEGT. The CDR3 region has the DNA TGTGCCAGCAATAGCGGGAGGCGCTCCTACGAGCAGTACTTC. Translated, it gives CASNSGRRSYEQYF.

At least ten counts were recorded for this clonotype. The chain couples TRBV20-1 to TRBJ2-1; unclear D gene. Looked up from germline, CDR1 is DFQATT and CDR2 is SNEGSKA (reference sequence). Trimming took 2 bases from V and 6 from J, leaving 5 bases between them. This CDR3 has 11 amino acids. CDR3 amino acids: CSARLRNEQFF. In DNA, the CDR3 is TGCAGTGCTAGACTTCGCAATGAGCAGTTCTTC.

The sample holds a few counts of this clonotype. The chain recombines TRBV25-1 with TRBJ2-3; 12 bases line up with TRBD1. This CDR3 comprises 18 residues. Germline V CDR1 and CDR2: MGHDK, SYGVNS. With V trimmed by 8 bases and J by 1 base, 13 bases remained unmatched. The CDR3 is CASETSGTGGQGTDTQYF. CDR3 bases: TGTGCCAGCGAGACCTCCGGGACAGGGGGCCAGGGCACAGATACGCAGTATTTT.

This clonotype was seen many times. The chain links TRBV29-1 to TRBJ2-7, with D maybe TRBD1 (6 bases). There are 11 residues in the CDR3. Germline V gene data show CDR1 as SQVTM and CDR2 as ANQGSEA. The V and J ends lost 6 bases and 7 bases respectively, with 13 bases between them. As DNA, the CDR3 is TGCAGCGTAAGGGGGTCTTCGGAGCAGTACTTC. It codes for CSVRGSSEQYF.